These 2 T cell receptor beta chains share one sample of origin, sequenced in a study of blood T cell repertoires in COVID-19. TCRdb keeps only in-frame clones here, not all; method: immunoSEQ multiplex PCR. The repertoire holds under 200,000 clones, with approximately 85% as singletons. Sequenced sample: peripheral blood. All receptors come from a woman aged 55-75 years with COVID-19, enrolled during active disease.

This clone was recorded only once. CDR3 coding DNA: TGTGCCAGCAGCGTTACACCGGGACTCCCAAACTATGGCTACACCTTC. It specifies CASSVTPGLPNYGYTF. The chain recombines TRBV9 with TRBJ1-2, with a weak D call TRBD1 (5 bases). V lost 2 bases and J 2 bases, leaving 16 bases between the germline ends. The CDR3 totals 16 residues. The V gene's germline CDR1 is SGDLS and CDR2 YYNGEE.

The gene calls are TRBV29-1 and TRBJ2-4; 7 bases align to TRBD1. With V trimmed by 4 bases and J by 1 base, 4 bases remained unmatched. The CDR3 has 14 amino acids. Germline lookup yields CDR1 SQVTM and CDR2 ANQGSEA. The CDR3 DNA follows: TGCAGCGTTGTGGGCAGGGGGGCCAAAAACATTCAGTACTTC. It specifies CSVVGRGAKNIQYF.